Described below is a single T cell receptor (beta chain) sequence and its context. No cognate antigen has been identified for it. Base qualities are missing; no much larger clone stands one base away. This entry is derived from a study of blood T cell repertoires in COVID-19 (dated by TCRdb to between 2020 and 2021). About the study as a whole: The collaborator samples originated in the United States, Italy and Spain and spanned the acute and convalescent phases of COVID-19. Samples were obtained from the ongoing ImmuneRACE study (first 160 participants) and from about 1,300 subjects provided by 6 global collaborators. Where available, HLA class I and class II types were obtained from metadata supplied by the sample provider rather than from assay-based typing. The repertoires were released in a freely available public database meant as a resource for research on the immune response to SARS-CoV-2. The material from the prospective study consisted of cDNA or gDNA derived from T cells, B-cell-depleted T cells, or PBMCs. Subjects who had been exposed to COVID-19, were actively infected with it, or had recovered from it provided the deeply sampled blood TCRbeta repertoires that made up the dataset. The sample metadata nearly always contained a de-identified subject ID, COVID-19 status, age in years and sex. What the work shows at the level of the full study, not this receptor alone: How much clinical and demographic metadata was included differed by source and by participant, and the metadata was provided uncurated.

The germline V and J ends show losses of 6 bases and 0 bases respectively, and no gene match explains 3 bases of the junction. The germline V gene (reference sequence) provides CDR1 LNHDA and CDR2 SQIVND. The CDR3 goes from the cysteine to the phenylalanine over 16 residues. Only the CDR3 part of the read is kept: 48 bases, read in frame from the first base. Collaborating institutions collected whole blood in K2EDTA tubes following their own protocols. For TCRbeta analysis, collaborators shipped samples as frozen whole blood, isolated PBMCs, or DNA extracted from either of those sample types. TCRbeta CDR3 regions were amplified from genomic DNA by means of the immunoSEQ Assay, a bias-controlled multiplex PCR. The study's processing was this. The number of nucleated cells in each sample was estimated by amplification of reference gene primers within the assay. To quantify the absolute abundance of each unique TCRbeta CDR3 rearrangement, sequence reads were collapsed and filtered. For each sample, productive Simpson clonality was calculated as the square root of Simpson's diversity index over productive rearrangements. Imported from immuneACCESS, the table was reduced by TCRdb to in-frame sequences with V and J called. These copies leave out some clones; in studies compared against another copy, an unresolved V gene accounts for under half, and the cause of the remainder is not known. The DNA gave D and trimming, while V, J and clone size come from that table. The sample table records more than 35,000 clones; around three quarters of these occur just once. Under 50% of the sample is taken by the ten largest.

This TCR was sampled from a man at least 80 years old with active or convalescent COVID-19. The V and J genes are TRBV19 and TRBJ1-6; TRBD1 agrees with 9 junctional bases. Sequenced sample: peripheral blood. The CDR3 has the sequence CASSPTGGSYNSPLHF. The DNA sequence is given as TGTGCCAGTAGCCCGACAGGGGGCTCCTATAATTCACCCCTCCACTTT.